This T cell receptor beta chain was sequenced during a study of blood T cell repertoires in COVID-19. Turning to the study itself: COVID-19 samples from acute and convalescent phases originated in the United States, Italy and Spain. PBMCs, B-cell-depleted T cells, or T cells provided the cDNA or gDNA that made up the material.

In the original workflow: Researchers report that nucleated cell counts were estimated from reference gene primer amplification. Assay used: immunoSEQ multiplex PCR; TCRdb lists only in-frame clones, some missing. V and J calls and clone size are copied from that table; D and trimming were computed from the DNA. The sample includes about 210,000 clones, roughly 90% of them seen just once. CDR3 length: 16 amino acids. The germline gives CDR1 LGHNA, CDR2 YNFKEQ. V lost 0 bases and J 0 bases, leaving 11 bases between the germline ends. V gene TRBV4-2 combines with J gene TRBJ1-1; D is possibly TRBD1 (5 bases). Sequencing was carried out using peripheral blood. The origin of this receptor is a man between 18 and 35 years old with active or convalescent COVID-19. The CDR3 reads CASSQDTTDMNTEAFF. The CDR3 DNA reads TGTGCCAGCAGCCAAGATACAACGGACATGAACACTGAAGCTTTCTTT.